The source of this TCR beta chain is a study of blood T cell repertoires in COVID-19. Study summary: There were acute and convalescent COVID-19 samples, and they came from the United States, Italy and Spain. Sample material is recorded as cDNA or gDNA derived from T cells, B-cell-depleted T cells, or PBMCs.

In this sample, this clone turned up once. The CDR3 extends over 15 amino acids. CDR1 and CDR2 from the germline V gene are MDHEN and SYDVKM. The V end was cut by 2 bases, the J end by 3 bases, with 11 bases between. Sequenced by immunoSEQ multiplex PCR; TCRdb stores in-frame clones only, minus some. The sample includes about 430,000 clones, roughly nine tenths of them seen just once. Participant ages covered roughly 18 to 89 years across 24 US areas. In assigning cohorts, the study relied on participant-reported clinical history. The TCR was taken from a man aged 25 to 45 who had recovered from COVID-19. Sequenced input: PBMCs or T cells enriched from blood (not recorded which). The chain carries TRBV28 and TRBJ1-5, with D uncertain. The CDR3 coding sequence is TGTGCCAGCAGTTTAACGCAGGCGTACAATCAGCCCCAGCATTTT. Its translation is CASSLTQAYNQPQHF. Drawing the rest from reference TRBV28 and TRBJ1-5, the complete variable domain is DVKVTQSSRYLVKRTGEKVFLECVQDMDHENMFWYRQDPGLGLRLIYFSYDVKMKEKGDIPEGYSVSREKKERFSLILESASTNQTSMYLCASSLTQAYNQPQHFGDGTRLSIL.